The entry that follows covers one T cell receptor (beta chain) sequence. Its cognate antigen is unknown. The CDR3 covers 14 residues. The germline V and J ends were trimmed by 2 bases and 5 bases, with 13 bases remaining between them. Germline CDR1 is LGHNT and CDR2 is FRNRAP. These data originate in a study of T cell repertoires in cytomegalovirus infection. Study at large: Both CMV infection and a matching HLA type were indicated by public TCR beta signatures.

Whole-study findings and limits: Clonotype analysis showed dominance of the ex vivo response by HLA-C-restricted CMV-specific TCR beta clonotypes.

MiXCR, run by TCRdb on the reads, gives a single entry per CDR3 protein. Among roughly 310,000 distinct CDR3 sequences, roughly 15% were seen once, and the ten largest hold 9.5% to 15%. The receptor was isolated from a human donor in good health (CMV status not recorded). Some clones in this sample may be carry-over from other donors' samples. The chain employs TRBV12-5 and TRBJ2-7; D is perhaps TRBD1 or TRBD2 (5 bases each). Sequences were obtained from PBMCs. The CDR3 DNA is TGTGCTAGTGGTTTGCCGGGGACGTCCCACGAGCAGTACTTC. This gives the protein CASGLPGTSHEQYF.